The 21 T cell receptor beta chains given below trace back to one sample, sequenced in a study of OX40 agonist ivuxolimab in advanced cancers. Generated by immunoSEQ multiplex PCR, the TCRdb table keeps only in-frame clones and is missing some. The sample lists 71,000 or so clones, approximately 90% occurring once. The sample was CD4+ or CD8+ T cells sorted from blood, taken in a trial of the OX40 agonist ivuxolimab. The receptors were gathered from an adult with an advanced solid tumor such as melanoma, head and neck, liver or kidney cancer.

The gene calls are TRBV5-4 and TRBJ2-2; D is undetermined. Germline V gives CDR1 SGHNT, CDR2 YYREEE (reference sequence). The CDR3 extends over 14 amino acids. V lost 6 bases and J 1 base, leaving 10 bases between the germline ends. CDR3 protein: CASTPSRNTGELFF. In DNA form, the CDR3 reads TGTGCCAGCACCCCAAGCCGGAACACCGGGGAGCTGTTTTTT.

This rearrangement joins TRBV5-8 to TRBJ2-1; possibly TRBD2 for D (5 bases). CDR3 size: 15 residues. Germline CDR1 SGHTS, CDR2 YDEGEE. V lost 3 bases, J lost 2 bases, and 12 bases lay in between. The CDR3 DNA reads TGTGCCAGCAGCTACCCCTGGGGAGCCTACAATGAGCAGTTCTTC. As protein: CASSYPWGAYNEQFF.

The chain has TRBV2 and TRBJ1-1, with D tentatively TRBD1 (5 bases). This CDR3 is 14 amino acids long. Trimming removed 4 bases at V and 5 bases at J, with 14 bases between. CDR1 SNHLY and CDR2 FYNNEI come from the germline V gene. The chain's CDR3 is CASSGGRRETEAFF. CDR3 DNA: TGTGCCAGCAGTGGGGGCAGACGTGAGACTGAAGCTTTCTTT.

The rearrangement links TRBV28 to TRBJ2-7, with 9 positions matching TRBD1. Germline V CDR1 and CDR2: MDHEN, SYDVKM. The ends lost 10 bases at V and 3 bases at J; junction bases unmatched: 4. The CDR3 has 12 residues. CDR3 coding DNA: TGTGCCACGGGACAGGGCGACTACGAGCAGTACTTC. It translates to CATGQGDYEQYF.

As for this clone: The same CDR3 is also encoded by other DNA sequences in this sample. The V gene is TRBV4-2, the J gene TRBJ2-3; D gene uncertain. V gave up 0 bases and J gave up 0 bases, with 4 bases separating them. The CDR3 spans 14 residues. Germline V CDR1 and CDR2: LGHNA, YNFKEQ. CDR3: CASSQDYSTDTQYF. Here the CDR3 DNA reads TGTGCCAGCAGCCAAGATTACAGCACAGATACGCAGTATTTT.

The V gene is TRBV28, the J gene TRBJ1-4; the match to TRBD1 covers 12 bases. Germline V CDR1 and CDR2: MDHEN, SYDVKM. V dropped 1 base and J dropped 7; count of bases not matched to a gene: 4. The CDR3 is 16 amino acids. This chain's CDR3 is CASSLSGTGGVEKLFF. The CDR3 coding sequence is TGTGCCAGCAGTTTATCCGGGACAGGGGGCGTTGAAAAACTGTTTTTT.

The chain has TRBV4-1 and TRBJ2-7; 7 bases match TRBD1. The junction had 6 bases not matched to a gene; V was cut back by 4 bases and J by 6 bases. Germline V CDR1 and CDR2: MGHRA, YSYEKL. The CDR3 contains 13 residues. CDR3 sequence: CASSLVQGSEQYF. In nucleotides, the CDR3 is TGCGCCAGCAGCCTCGTACAGGGGTCCGAGCAGTACTTC.

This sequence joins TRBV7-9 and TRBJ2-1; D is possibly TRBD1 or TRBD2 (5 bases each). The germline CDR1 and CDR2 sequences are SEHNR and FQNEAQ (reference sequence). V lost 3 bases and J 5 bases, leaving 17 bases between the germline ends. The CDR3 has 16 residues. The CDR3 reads CASSLWGRDGNNEQFF. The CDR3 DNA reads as TGTGCCAGCAGCTTGTGGGGCCGGGACGGAAACAATGAGCAGTTCTTC.

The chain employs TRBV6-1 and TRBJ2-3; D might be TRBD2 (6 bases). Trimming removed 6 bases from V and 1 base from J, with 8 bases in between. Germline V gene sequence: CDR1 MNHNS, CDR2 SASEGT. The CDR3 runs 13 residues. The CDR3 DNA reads TGTGCCAGCAGCGGACTACGCACAGATACGCAGTATTTT. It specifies CASSGLRTDTQYF.

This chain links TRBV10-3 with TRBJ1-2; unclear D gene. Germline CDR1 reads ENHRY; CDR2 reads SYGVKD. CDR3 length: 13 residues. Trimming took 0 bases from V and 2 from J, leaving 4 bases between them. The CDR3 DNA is TGTGCCATCAGTGAGTCCGACAACTATGGCTACACCTTC. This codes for CAISESDNYGYTF.

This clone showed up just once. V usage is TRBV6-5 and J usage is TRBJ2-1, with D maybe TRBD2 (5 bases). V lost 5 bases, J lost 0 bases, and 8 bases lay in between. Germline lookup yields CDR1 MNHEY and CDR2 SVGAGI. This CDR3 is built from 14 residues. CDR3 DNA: TGTGCCAGCAGTCGGGATTTCTCCTACAATGAGCAGTTCTTC. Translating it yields CASSRDFSYNEQFF.

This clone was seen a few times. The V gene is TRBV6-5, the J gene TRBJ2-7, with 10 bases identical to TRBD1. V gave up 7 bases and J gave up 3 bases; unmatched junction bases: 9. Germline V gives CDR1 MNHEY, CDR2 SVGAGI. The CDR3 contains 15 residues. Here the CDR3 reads CASTTRTGGIYEQYF. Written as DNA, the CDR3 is TGTGCCAGCACAACGAGGACAGGGGGGATCTACGAGCAGTACTTC.

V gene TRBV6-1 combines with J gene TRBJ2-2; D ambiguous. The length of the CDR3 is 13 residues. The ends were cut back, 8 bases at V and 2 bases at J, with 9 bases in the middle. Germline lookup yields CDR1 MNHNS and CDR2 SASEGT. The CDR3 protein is CASSDGNTGELFF. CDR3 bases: TGTGCCAGCTCGGATGGAAACACCGGGGAGCTGTTTTTT.

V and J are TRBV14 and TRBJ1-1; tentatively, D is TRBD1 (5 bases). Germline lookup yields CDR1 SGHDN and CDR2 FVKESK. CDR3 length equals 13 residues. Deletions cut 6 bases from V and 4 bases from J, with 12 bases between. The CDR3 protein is CASSLPGRTEAFF. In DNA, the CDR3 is TGTGCCAGCAGTCTTCCGGGACGCACTGAAGCTTTCTTT.

The CDR3 coding sequence is TGTGCCAGCAGCCAACCGGGCACCGGGGAGCTGTTTTTT. Encoded protein: CASSQPGTGELFF. The rearrangement joins TRBV4-2 to TRBJ2-2; D remains unclear. V lost 2 bases, J lost 4 bases, and 5 bases lay in between. The germline V gene has CDR1 LGHNA and CDR2 YNFKEQ. This CDR3 comprises 13 residues.

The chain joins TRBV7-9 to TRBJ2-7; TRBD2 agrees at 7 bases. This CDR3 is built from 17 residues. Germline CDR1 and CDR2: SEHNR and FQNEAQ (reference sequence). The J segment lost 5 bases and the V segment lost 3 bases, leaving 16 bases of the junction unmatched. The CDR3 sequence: CASSFNAWGEGIDEQYF. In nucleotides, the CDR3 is TGTGCCAGCAGCTTTAACGCCTGGGGGGAGGGGATCGACGAGCAGTACTTC.

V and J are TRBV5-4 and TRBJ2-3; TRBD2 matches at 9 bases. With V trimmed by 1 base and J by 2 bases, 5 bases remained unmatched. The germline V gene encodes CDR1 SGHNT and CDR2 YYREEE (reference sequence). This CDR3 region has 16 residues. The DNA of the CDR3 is TGTGCCAGCAGCTTGCAGCTAGCGGGGTCCACAGATACGCAGTATTTT. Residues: CASSLQLAGSTDTQYF.

The CDR3 DNA follows: TGCGCCAGCAGCTTGGGGGGTCTAGCCTACAATGAGCAGTTCTTC. It codes for CASSLGGLAYNEQFF. This chain uses TRBV5-1 with TRBJ2-1; no firm D call. Germline V CDR1 and CDR2: SGHRS, YFSETQ. Trimming cost V 0 bases and J 2 bases, with 9 bases left between them. The CDR3 is 15 amino acids.

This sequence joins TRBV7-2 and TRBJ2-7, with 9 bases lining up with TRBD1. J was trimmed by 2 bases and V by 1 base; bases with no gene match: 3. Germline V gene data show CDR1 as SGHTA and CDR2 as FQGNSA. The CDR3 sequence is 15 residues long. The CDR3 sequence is CASSLDRDRAYEQYF. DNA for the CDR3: TGTGCCAGCAGCTTAGACAGGGACAGGGCCTACGAGCAGTACTTC.

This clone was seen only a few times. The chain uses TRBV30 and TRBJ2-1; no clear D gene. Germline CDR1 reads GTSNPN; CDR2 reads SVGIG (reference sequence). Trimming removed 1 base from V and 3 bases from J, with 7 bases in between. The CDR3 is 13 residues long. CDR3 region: CAWSETNYNEQFF. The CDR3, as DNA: TGTGCCTGGAGTGAAACTAACTACAATGAGCAGTTCTTC.

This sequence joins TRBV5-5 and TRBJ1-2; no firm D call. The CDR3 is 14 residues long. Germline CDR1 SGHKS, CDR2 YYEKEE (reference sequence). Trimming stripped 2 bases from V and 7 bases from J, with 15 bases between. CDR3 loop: CASSFPLATGGYTF. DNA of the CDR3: TGTGCCAGCAGCTTCCCGTTGGCGACGGGTGGCTACACCTTC.